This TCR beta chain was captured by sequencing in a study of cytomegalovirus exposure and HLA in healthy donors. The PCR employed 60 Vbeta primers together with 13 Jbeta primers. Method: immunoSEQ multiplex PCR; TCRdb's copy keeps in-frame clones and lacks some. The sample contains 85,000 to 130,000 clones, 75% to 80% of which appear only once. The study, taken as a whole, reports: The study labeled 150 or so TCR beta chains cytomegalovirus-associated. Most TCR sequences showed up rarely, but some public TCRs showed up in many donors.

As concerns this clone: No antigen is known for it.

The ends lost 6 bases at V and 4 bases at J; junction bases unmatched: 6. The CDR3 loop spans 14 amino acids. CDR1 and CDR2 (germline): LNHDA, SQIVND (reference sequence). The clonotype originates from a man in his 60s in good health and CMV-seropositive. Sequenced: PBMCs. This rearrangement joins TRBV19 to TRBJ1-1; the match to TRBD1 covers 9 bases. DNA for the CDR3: TGTGCCAGTAGGTCTCCGACAGGGGGCACTGAAGCTTTCTTT. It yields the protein CASRSPTGGTEAFF. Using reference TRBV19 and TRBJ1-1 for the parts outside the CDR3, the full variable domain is DGGITQSPKYLFRKEGQNVTLSCEQNLNHDAMYWYRQDPGQGLRLIYYSQIVNDFQKGDIAEGYSVSREKKESFPLTVTSAQKNPTAFYLCASRSPTGGTEAFFGQGTRLTVV.